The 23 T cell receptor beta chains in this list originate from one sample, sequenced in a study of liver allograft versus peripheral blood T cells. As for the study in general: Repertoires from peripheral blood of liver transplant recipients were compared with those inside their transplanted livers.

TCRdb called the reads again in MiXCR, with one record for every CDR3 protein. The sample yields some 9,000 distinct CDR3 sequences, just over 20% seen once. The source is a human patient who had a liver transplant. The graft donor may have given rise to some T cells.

Here the CDR3 reads CASSLSVAGDTQYF. In DNA form, the CDR3 reads TGTGCCAGCAGCTTATCGGTAGCAGGAGATACGCAGTATTTT. V is TRBV11-1 and J is TRBJ2-3; no clear D gene. The ends were cut back, 2 bases at V and 5 bases at J, with 11 bases in the middle. From germline, CDR1 is SGHAT and CDR2 FQDESV (reference sequence). This CDR3 is 14 amino acids long.

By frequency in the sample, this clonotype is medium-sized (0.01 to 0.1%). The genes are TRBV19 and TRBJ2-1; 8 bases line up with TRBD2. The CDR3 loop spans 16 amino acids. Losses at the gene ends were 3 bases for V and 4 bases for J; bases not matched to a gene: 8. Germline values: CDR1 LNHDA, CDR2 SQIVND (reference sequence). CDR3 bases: TGTGCCAGTAGTATGGGTCCAGCGGGGGCATACAATGAGCAGTTCTTC. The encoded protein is CASSMGPAGAYNEQFF. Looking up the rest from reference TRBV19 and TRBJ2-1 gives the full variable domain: DGGITQSPKYLFRKEGQNVTLSCEQNLNHDAMYWYRQDPGQGLRLIYYSQIVNDFQKGDIAEGYSVSREKKESFPLTVTSAQKNPTAFYLCASSMGPAGAYNEQFFGPGTRLTVL.

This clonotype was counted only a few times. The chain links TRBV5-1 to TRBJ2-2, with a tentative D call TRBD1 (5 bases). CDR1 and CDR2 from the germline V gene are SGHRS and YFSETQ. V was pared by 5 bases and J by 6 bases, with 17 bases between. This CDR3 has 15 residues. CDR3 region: CASSPAPGIPGELFF. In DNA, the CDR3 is TGCGCCAGCAGTCCCGCCCCAGGGATTCCCGGGGAGCTGTTTTTT.

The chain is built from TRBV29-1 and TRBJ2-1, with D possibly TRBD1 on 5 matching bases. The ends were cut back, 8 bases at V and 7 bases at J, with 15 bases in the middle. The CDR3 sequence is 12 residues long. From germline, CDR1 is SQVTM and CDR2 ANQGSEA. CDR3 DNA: TGCAGCAACAAGGGGCCCTGGAATGAGCAGTTCTTC. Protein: CSNKGPWNEQFF.

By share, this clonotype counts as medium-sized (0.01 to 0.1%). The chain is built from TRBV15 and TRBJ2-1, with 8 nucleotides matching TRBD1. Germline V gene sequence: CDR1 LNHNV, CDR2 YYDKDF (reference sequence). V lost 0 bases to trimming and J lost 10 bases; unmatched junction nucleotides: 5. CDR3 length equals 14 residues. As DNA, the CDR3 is TGTGCCACCAGCAGAGATCGGACAGGGTGGGAGCAGTTCTTC. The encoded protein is CATSRDRTGWEQFF.

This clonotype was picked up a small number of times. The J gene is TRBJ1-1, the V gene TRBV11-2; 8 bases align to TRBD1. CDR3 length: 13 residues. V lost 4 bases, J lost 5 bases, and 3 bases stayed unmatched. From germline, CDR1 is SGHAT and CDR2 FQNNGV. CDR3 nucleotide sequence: TGTGCCAGCAGCTCCCAGGGGGCTACTGAAGCTTTCTTT. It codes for CASSSQGATEAFF.

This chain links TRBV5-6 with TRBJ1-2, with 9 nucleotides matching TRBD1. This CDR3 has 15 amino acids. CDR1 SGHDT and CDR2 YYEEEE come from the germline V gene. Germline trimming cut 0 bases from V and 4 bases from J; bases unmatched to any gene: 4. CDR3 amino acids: CASSLGTGASYGYTF. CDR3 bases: TGTGCCAGCAGCTTGGGGACAGGGGCAAGCTATGGCTACACCTTC. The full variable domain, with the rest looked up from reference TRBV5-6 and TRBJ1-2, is DAGVTQSPTHLIKTRGQQVTLRCSPKSGHDTVSWYQQALGQGPQFIFQYYEEEERQRGNFPDRFSGHQFPNYSSELNVNALLLGDSALYLCASSLGTGASYGYTFGSGTRLTVV.

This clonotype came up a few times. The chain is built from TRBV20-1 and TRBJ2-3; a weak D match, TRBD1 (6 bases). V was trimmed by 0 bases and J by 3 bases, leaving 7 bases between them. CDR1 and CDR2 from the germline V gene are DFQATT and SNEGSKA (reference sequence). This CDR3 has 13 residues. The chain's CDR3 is CSAREQGTDTQYF. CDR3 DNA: TGCAGTGCTAGAGAACAGGGAACAGATACGCAGTATTTT.

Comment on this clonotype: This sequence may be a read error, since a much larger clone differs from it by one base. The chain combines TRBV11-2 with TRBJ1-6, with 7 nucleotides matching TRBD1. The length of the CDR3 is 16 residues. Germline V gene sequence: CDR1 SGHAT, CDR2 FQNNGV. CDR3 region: CASSLGGDRRNLPLHF. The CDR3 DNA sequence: TGTGCCAGCAGCTTAGGTGGGGACAGAAGAAATTTACCCCTCCACTTT.

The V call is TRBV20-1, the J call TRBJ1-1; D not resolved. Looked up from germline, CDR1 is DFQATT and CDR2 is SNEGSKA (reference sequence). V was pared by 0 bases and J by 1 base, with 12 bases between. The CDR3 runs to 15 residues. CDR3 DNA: TGCAGTGCTAGAGATGTTCAGGATTGGAACACTGAAGCTTTCTTT. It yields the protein CSARDVQDWNTEAFF.

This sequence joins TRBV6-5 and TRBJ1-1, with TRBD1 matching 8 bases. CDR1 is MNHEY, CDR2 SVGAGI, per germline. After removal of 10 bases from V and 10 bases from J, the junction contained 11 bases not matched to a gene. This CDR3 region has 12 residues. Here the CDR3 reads CANRPRTGPAFF. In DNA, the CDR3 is TGTGCCAACAGACCTCGGACAGGGCCAGCTTTCTTT.

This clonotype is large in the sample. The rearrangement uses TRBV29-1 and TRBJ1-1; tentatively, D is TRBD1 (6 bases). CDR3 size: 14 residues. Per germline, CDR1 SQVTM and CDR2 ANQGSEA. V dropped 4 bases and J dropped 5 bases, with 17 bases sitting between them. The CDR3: CSVGGRGVGTEAFF. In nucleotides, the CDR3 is TGCAGCGTTGGGGGGCGAGGGGTCGGGACTGAAGCTTTCTTT. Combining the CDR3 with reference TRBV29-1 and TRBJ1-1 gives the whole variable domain SAVISQKPSRDICQRGTSLTIQCQVDSQVTMMFWYRQQPGQSLTLIATANQGSEATYESGFVIDKFPISRPNLTFSTLTVSNMSPEDSSIYLCSVGGRGVGTEAFFGQGTRLTVV.

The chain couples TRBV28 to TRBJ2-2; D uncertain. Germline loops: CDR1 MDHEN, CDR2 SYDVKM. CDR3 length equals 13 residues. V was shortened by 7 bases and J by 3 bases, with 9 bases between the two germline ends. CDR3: CASTPADTGELFF. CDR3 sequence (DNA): TGTGCCAGCACTCCGGCCGACACCGGGGAGCTGTTTTTT.

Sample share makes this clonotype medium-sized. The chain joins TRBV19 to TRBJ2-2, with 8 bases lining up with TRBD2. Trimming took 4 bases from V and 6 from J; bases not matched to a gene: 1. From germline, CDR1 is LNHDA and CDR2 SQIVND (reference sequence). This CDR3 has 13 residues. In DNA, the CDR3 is TGTGCCAGTAGTACACTAGCGGCCGGGGAGCTGTTTTTT. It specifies CASSTLAAGELFF.

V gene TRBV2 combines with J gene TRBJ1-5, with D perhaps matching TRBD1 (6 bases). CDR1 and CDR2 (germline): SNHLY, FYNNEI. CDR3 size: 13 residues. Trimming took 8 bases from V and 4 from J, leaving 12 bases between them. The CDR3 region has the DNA TGTGCCAGCCTCTACAGGGAAAATCAGCCCCAGCATTTT. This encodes CASLYRENQPQHF.

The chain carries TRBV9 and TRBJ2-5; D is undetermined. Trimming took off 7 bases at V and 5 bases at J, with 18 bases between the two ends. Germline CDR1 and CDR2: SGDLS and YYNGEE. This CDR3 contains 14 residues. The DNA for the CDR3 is TGTGCCAGCGATCGATACGGGTCGGCGGAGACCCAGTACTTC. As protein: CASDRYGSAETQYF.

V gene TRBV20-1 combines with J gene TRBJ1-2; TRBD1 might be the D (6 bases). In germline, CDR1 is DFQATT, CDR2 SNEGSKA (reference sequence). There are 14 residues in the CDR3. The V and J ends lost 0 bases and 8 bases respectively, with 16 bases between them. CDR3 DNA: TGCAGTGCTAGAGATGACAGGACCTATGGAGGCTACACCTTC. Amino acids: CSARDDRTYGGYTF.

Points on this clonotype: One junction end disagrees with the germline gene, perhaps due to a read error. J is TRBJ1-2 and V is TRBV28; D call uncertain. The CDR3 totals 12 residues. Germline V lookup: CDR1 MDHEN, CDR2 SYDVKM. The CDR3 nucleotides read TGTGCCAGCAGTTCCACCCGGACTCGGTCCTTCTTC. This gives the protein CASSSTRTRSFF.

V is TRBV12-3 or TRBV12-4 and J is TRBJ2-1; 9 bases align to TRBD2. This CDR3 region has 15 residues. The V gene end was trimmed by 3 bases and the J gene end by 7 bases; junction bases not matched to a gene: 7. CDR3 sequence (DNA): TGTGCCAGCAGTTTTGAGGCGGGAGGGAGTAATGAGCAGTTCTTC. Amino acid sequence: CASSFEAGGSNEQFF.

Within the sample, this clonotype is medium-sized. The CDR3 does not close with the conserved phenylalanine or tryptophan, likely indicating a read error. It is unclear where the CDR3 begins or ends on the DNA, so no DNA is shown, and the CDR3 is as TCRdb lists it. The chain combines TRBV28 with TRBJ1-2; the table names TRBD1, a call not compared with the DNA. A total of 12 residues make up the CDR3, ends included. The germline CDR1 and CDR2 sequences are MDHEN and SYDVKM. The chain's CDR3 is CASSLSAGQTRL.

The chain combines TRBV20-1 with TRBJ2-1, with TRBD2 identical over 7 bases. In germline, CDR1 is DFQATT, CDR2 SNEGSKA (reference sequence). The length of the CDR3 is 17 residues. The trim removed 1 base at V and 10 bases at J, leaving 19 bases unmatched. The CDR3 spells CSARVAGDGTPGGEQFF. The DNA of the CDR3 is TGCAGTGCTAGAGTGGCTGGGGACGGGACGCCCGGGGGGGAGCAGTTCTTC.

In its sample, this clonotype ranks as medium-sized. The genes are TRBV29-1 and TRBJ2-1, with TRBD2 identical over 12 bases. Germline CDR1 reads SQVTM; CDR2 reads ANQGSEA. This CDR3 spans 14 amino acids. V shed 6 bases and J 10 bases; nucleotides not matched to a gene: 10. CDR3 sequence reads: CSVRTSGITREQFF. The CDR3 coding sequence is TGCAGCGTCAGGACTAGCGGGATTACACGAGAGCAGTTCTTC.

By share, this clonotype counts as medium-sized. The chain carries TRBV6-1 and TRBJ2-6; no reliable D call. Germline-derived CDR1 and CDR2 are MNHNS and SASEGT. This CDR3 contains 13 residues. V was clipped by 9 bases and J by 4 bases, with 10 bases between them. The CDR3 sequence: CASAPTGANVLTF. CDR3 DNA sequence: TGTGCCAGTGCGCCGACGGGGGCCAACGTCCTGACTTTC.